The T cell receptor (beta chain) under discussion was sequenced for a study of blood T cell repertoires in COVID-19. Overall study context: The cDNA or gDNA used as material had been derived from T cells, B-cell-depleted T cells, or PBMCs.

The V segment lost 1 base and the J segment 6 bases; nucleotides outside the gene matches: 11. CDR3 length: 16 amino acids. The germline CDR1 and CDR2 sequences are SGHTA and FQGNSA. The method was immunoSEQ multiplex PCR; TCRdb's version includes in-frame clones alone and lacks a portion of them. The sample holds tens of thousands of clones, 70% to 90% seen once. The material sequenced was peripheral blood. The chain joins TRBV7-2 to TRBJ2-5; TRBD1 matches 7 bases. The source of this sequence is a middle-aged man with COVID-19, enrolled during active disease. CDR3 sequence reads: CASSLVGTATGKTQYF. The CDR3 nucleotides read TGTGCCAGCAGCTTAGTAGGGACAGCAACGGGGAAGACCCAGTACTTC.